The next 22 T cell receptor beta chains were all read from a single sample in a study of spatial heterogeneity in lung cancer. Time point denoted: sample taken at primary tumor resection. Frozen PBMC, nontumor lung or tumor provided whole RNA, which was sequenced unsorted. TCRdb passed the 5' RACE reads through MiXCR, listing each CDR3 protein once. Of 49,000 or so distinct CDR3 sequences listed, about 12% are singletons. The sample in question was PBMCs, obtained at surgery. The source of these receptors is a female donor with early-stage non-small cell lung cancer.

The chain is built from TRBV11-2 and TRBJ2-7; 10 nucleotides agree with TRBD1. V was clipped by 5 bases and J by 5 bases; unmatched bases: 3. Germline V gene data show CDR1 as SGHAT and CDR2 as FQNNGV. The CDR3 length is 13 residues. The CDR3 sequence: CASSGTGVNEQYF. The CDR3 bases are TGTGCCAGCAGCGGGACAGGGGTGAACGAGCAGTACTTC.

The table lists this clonotype with a few counts. The V and J genes are TRBV12-3 or TRBV12-4 and TRBJ1-1, with a tentative D call TRBD1 (5 bases). This CDR3 contains 11 residues. Trimming pared 7 bases from V and 8 bases from J, leaving 11 bases between. As DNA, the CDR3 is TGTGCCAGCAAAGTAGGGGCCGAAGCTTTCTTT. Amino acid sequence: CASKVGAEAFF.

This clonotype was counted at least ten times. This sequence joins TRBV6-5 and TRBJ1-2, with TRBD1 matching over 8 bases. This CDR3 is 12 amino acids long. CDR1 MNHEY and CDR2 SVGAGI come from the germline V gene. Unmatched junction bases numbered 4, after V lost 6 bases and J lost 7 bases. The CDR3 DNA reads TGTGCCAGCAGAAACGGACAGGGTGGCTACACCTTC. Translating it yields CASRNGQGGYTF.

The chain combines TRBV5-5 with TRBJ2-5; D not resolved. Germline V gene sequence: CDR1 SGHKS, CDR2 YYEKEE (reference sequence). CDR3 size: 14 residues. V lost 0 bases and J lost 1, with 7 bases in between. Here the CDR3 reads CASSLDPVQETQYF. The CDR3 DNA follows: TGTGCCAGCAGCTTGGATCCGGTCCAAGAGACCCAGTACTTC.

This clonotype was picked up a small number of times. The chain carries TRBV5-1 and TRBJ2-1; a possible D gene is TRBD1 (6 bases). The CDR3 totals 16 residues. V shed 4 bases and J shed 0 bases, with 14 bases lying between them. CDR1 and CDR2 from the germline V gene are SGHRS and YFSETQ. CDR3 sequence: CASSPGQPISYNEQFF. Here the CDR3 DNA reads TGCGCCAGCAGCCCAGGACAGCCCATCTCCTACAATGAGCAGTTCTTC. The entire variable domain, with the rest obtained from reference TRBV5-1 and TRBJ2-1, is as follows: KAGVTQTPRYLIKTRGQQVTLSCSPISGHRSVSWYQQTPGQGLQFLFEYFSETQRNKGNFPGRFSGRQFSNSRSEMNVSTLELGDSALYLCASSPGQPISYNEQFFGPGTRLTVL.

In the case of this clonotype: Mismatch with germline at one junction end may stem from a read error. CDR3 amino acids: CASSATGNGYGDNF. CDR3 sequence (DNA): TGTGCCAGCAGCGCGACAGGGAACGGTTATGGCGACAACTTC. The chain has TRBV7-8 and TRBJ1-2; 7 bases agree with TRBD1. There are 14 residues in the CDR3. The germline V gene has CDR1 SGHVS and CDR2 FQNEAQ.

This clonotype was seen at least ten times. The gene calls are TRBV5-1 and TRBJ2-5; possible D gene TRBD2, 5 bases. The germline V gene encodes CDR1 SGHRS and CDR2 YFSETQ. The CDR3 has 13 residues. V dropped 4 bases and J dropped 5 bases, with 12 bases sitting between them. The CDR3 sequence: CASSPGPGETQYF. In nucleotides, the CDR3 is TGCGCCAGCAGCCCGGGCCCGGGGGAGACCCAGTACTTC.

This clonotype is a singleton in its sample. The V gene is TRBV4-1, the J gene TRBJ1-2; tentative D call: TRBD1 (6 bases). Per germline, CDR1 MGHRA and CDR2 YSYEKL. The CDR3 runs to 15 residues. Trimming stripped 1 base from V and 4 bases from J, with 13 bases between. CDR3 DNA sequence: TGCGCCAGCAGCCAAGCCCCAGGGGCTGTCTATGGCTACACCTTC. Encoded protein: CASSQAPGAVYGYTF.

This clonotype was detected a few times. This rearrangement joins TRBV7-2 to TRBJ1-4; D is unresolved. Germline values: CDR1 SGHTA, CDR2 FQGNSA. V was clipped by 1 base and J by 4 bases, with 10 bases between them. The CDR3 sequence is 15 residues long. The CDR3 coding sequence is TGTGCCAGCAGCTTAGGTGGTCAGCTTAATGAAAAACTGTTTTTT. Protein sequence: CASSLGGQLNEKLFF.

V usage is TRBV27 and J usage is TRBJ1-2, with 8 nucleotides matching TRBD1. This CDR3 contains 17 residues. Looked up from germline, CDR1 is MNHEY and CDR2 is SMNVEV (reference sequence). V gave up 5 bases and J gave up 8 bases; unmatched junction bases: 19. CDR3 amino acids: CASSPLLTTGADLGYTF. The CDR3 nucleotides are TGTGCCAGCAGTCCTCTCCTTACGACAGGGGCCGACTTGGGCTACACCTTC.

This clonotype was recorded at least ten times. The chain joins TRBV7-9 to TRBJ2-7; a weak D match, TRBD2 (5 bases). Trimming removed 5 bases from V and 0 bases from J, with 11 bases in between. Germline CDR1 and CDR2: SEHNR and FQNEAQ (reference sequence). This CDR3 spans 14 amino acids. The CDR3 region has the DNA TGTGCCAGCAGCCAGAGAGGGAGCTCCTACGAGCAGTACTTC. Protein sequence: CASSQRGSSYEQYF. The entire variable domain, with the rest obtained from reference TRBV7-9 and TRBJ2-7, is as follows: DTGVSQNPRHKITKRGQNVTFRCDPISEHNRLYWYRQTLGQGPEFLTYFQNEAQLEKSRLLSDRFSAERPKGSFSTLEIQRTEQGDSAMYLCASSQRGSSYEQYFGPGTRLTVT.

The sample holds a few counts of this clonotype. This rearrangement joins TRBV6-6 to TRBJ2-3; TRBD2 agrees at 10 bases. The V and J ends lost 2 bases and 1 base, in that order; junction bases with no gene match: 3. The CDR3 has 16 amino acids. Germline V gives CDR1 MNHNY, CDR2 SVGAGI (reference sequence). The CDR3 DNA is TGTGCCAGCAGTTACCCCGGGACTAGCGGCACAGATACGCAGTATTTT. It is translated as CASSYPGTSGTDTQYF.

This clonotype was seen a handful of times. The V call is TRBV5-1, the J call TRBJ2-7; D may be TRBD2 (5 bases). CDR1 and CDR2 (germline): SGHRS, YFSETQ. The CDR3 is made up of 15 amino acids. V was pared by 4 bases and J by 2 bases, with 16 bases between. The CDR3 coding sequence is TGCGCCAGCAGCCCACCCCCCGGGGTTCCCTACGAGCAGTACTTC. Translated, it gives CASSPPPGVPYEQYF.

This clonotype came up many times. V and J are TRBV24-1 and TRBJ2-3, with 7 nucleotides matching TRBD1. Germline loops: CDR1 KGHDR, CDR2 SFDVKD. The CDR3 extends over 17 amino acids. Trimming took 2 bases from V and 3 from J; bases not matched to a gene: 10. The CDR3 nucleotides read TGTGCCACCAGTGATTCGACAAGGGGGCATTTAACAGATACGCAGTATTTT. Translating it yields CATSDSTRGHLTDTQYF.

This clonotype was counted between two and nine times. The chain recombines TRBV25-1 with TRBJ2-5; either TRBD1 or TRBD2 may fit D (5 bases each). V lost 7 bases and J 4 bases, leaving 16 bases between the germline ends. Germline CDR1 and CDR2: MGHDK and SYGVNS. CDR3 length: 14 amino acids. The CDR3: CASTKGRVGETQYF. The CDR3 DNA reads TGTGCCAGCACTAAGGGACGGGTGGGAGAGACCCAGTACTTC. Supplemented by reference TRBV25-1 and TRBJ2-5, the full variable domain reads EADIYQTPRYLVIGTGKKITLECSQTMGHDKMYWYQQDPGMELHLIHYSYGVNSTEKGDLSSESTVSRIRTEHFPLTLESARPSHTSQYLCASTKGRVGETQYFGPGTRLLVL.

The chain couples TRBV11-2 to TRBJ2-5, with D perhaps matching TRBD2 (7 bases). V lost 4 bases and J 5 bases, leaving 17 bases between the germline ends. The CDR3 loop spans 15 amino acids. The germline gives CDR1 SGHAT, CDR2 FQNNGV. CDR3 sequence: CASSSRGALMETQYF. The CDR3 DNA is TGTGCCAGCAGCTCCCGGGGGGCGCTCATGGAGACCCAGTACTTC.

The rearrangement joins TRBV5-5 to TRBJ2-7; possibly TRBD2 for D (5 bases). Per the germline V gene, CDR1 is SGHKS and CDR2 is YYEKEE (reference sequence). The CDR3 loop spans 15 amino acids. V was pared by 4 bases and J by 0 bases, with 14 bases between. CDR3 residues: CASSMTGSSSYEQYF. The CDR3 nucleotides are TGTGCCAGCAGCATGACGGGGTCGAGCTCCTACGAGCAGTACTTC.

This clonotype has a handful of counts. The chain joins TRBV5-1 to TRBJ2-2, with 10 bases identical to TRBD1. Trimming at V came to 4 bases and at J to 8 bases, leaving 23 bases not matched to a gene. The CDR3 consists of 20 residues. The germline CDR1 and CDR2 sequences are SGHRS and YFSETQ. The CDR3 DNA reads as TGCGCCAGCAGCCCGGTGGGACAGGGGCGGCTTGAACCAAGATTGGGGGAGCTGTTTTTT. Amino acid sequence: CASSPVGQGRLEPRLGELFF.

This clonotype was counted a few times. The chain combines TRBV18 with TRBJ1-5; 8 positions match TRBD1. Looked up from germline, CDR1 is KGHSH and CDR2 is LQKENI. V shed 3 bases and J 2 bases; nucleotides not matched to a gene: 0. The CDR3 covers 14 residues. Here the CDR3 reads CASSPGQGNQPQHF. In nucleotides, the CDR3 is TGTGCCAGCTCACCGGGACAGGGCAATCAGCCCCAGCATTTT.

Many counts were recorded for this clonotype. V gene TRBV19 combines with J gene TRBJ2-2, with 8 bases fitting TRBD1. V shed 6 bases, J shed 4 bases, and the junction held 7 bases outside the gene matches. Looked up from germline, CDR1 is LNHDA and CDR2 is SQIVND (reference sequence). CDR3 length: 15 amino acids. The chain's CDR3 is CASRLQGAGTGELFF. In DNA, the CDR3 is TGTGCCAGTAGACTCCAGGGGGCCGGCACCGGGGAGCTGTTTTTT.

At least ten counts were recorded for this clonotype. CDR3 loop: CASSPGGNTEAFF. DNA of the CDR3: TGTGCCAGCAGTCCAGGAGGGAACACTGAAGCTTTCTTT. The rearrangement uses TRBV12-3 or TRBV12-4 and TRBJ1-1, with D unresolved. The CDR3 covers 13 residues. V was pared by 5 bases and J by 1 base, with 8 bases between.

This clonotype was picked up one time. The V and J genes are TRBV7-7 and TRBJ2-2; TRBD2 matches 9 bases. The germline V gene encodes CDR1 SSHAT and CDR2 FNYEAQ (reference sequence). The V segment lost 5 bases and the J segment 14 bases; nucleotides outside the gene matches: 15. The CDR3 consists of 15 residues. The CDR3 bases are TGTGCCAGCAGCGCCACACTAGCGGGCGGTCCCGATCTGTTTTTT. Residues: CASSATLAGGPDLFF.